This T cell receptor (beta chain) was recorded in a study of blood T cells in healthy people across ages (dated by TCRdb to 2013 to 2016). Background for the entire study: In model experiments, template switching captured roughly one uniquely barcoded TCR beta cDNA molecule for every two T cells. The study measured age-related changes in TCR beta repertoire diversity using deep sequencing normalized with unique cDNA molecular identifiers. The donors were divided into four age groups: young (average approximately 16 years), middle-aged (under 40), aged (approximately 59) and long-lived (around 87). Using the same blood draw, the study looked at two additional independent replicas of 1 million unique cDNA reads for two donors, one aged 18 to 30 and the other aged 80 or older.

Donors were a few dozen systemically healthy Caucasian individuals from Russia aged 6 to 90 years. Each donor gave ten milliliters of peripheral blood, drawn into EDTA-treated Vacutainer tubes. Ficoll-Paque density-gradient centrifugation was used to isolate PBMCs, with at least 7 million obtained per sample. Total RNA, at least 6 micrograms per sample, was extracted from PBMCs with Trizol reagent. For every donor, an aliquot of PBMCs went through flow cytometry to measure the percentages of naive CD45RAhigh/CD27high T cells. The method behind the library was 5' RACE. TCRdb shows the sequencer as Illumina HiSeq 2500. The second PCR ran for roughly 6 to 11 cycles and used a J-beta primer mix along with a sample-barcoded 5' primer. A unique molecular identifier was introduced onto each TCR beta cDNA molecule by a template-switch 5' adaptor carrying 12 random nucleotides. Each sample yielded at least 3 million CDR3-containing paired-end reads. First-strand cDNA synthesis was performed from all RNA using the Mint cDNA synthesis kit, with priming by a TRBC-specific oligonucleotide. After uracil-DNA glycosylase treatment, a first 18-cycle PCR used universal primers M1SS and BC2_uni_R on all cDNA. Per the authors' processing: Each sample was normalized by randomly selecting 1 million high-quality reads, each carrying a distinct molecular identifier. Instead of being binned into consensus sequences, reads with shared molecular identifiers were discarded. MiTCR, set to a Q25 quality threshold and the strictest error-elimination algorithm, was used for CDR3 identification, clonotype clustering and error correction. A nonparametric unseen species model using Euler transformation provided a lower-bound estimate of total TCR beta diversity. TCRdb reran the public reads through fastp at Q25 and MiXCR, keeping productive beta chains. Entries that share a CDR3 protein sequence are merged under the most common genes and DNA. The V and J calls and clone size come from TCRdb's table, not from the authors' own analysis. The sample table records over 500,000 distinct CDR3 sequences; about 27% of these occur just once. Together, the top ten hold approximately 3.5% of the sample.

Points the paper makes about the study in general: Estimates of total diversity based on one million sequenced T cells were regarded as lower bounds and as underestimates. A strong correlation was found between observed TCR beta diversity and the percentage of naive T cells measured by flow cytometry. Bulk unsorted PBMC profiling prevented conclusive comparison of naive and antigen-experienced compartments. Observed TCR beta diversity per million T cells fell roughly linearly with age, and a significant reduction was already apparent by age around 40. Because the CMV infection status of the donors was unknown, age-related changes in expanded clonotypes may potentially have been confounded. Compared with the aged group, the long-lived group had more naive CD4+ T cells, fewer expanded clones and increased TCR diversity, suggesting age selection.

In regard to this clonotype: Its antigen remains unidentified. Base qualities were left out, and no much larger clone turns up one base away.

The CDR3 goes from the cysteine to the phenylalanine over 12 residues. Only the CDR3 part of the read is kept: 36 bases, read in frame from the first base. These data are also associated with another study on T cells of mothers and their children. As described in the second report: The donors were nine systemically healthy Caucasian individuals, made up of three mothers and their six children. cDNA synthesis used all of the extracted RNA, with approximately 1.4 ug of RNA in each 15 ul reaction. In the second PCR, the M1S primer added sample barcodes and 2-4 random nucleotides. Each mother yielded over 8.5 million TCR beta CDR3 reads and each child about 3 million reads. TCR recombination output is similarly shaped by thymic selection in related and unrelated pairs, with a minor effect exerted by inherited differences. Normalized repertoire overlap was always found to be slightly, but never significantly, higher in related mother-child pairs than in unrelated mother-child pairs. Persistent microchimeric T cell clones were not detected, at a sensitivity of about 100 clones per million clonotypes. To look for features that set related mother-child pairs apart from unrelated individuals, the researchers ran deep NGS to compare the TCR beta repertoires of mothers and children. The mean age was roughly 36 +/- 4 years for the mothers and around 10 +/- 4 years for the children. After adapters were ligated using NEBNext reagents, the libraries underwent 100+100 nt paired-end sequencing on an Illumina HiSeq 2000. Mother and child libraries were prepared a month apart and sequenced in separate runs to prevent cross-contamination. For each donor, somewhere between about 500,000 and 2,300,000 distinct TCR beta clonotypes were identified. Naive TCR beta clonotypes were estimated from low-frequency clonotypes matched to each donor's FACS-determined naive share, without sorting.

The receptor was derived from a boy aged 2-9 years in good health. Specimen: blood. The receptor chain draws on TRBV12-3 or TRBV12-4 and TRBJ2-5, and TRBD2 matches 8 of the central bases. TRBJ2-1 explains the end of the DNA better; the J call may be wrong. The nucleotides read TGTGCCAGCAGATCTAGCGGGAATGAGCAGTTCTTC. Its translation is CASRSSGNEQFF.